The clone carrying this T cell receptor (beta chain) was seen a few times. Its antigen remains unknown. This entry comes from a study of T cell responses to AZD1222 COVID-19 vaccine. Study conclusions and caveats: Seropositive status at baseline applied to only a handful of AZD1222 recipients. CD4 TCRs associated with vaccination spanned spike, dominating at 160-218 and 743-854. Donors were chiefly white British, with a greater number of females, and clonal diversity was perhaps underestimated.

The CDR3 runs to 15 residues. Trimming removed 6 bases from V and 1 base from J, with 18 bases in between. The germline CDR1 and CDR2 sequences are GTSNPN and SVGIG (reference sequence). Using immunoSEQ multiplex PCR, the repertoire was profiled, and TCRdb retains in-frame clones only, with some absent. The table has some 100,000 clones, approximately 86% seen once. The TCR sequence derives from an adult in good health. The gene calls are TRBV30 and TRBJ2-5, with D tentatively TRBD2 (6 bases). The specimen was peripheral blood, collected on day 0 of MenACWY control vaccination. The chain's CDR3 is CACRTLEGGQETQYF. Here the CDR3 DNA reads TGTGCCTGCCGTACCCTGGAGGGAGGCCAAGAGACCCAGTACTTC. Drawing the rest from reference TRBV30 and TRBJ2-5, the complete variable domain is SQTIHQWPATLVQPVGSPLSLECTVEGTSNPNLYWYRQAAGRGLQLLFYSVGIGQISSEVPQNLSASRPQDRQFILSSKKLLLSDSGFYLCACRTLEGGQETQYFGPGTRLLVL.